This paragraph reports one T cell receptor beta chain. In the original analysis: Estimated nucleated cell counts came from reference gene primer amplification. Sequencing was performed with immunoSEQ multiplex PCR; in TCRdb, only in-frame clones are kept and a portion is missing. V and J calls and clone size are as listed in that table; D and trimming were resolved from the DNA. The sample has around 380,000 clones, about four fifths seen once; the top ten hold 0.85% to 1.3%. The sample is drawn from a study of blood T cell repertoires in COVID-19. Study-wide background: Sites in the United States, Italy and Spain provided acute and convalescent COVID-19 samples. Nucleic acid was either cDNA or gDNA, and it came from T cells, B-cell-depleted T cells, or PBMCs.

Trimming cost V 1 base and J 7 bases, with 14 bases left between them. Germline CDR1 reads GTSNPN; CDR2 reads SVGIG (reference sequence). The CDR3 has 14 amino acids. This rearrangement joins TRBV30 to TRBJ2-1; D gene unclear. The source is a human donor with acute or convalescent COVID-19. The donor label of this sample is uncertain. Sequences were obtained from peripheral blood. The CDR3, as DNA: TGTGCCTGGAGTGGGGCAAATCTAAGGAATGAGCAGTTCTTC. This translates into CAWSGANLRNEQFF.